The clone carrying this TCR beta chain turned up a few times. Antigen unknown. These data are taken from a study of vaccination effects on CD4 cells after COVID-19. Study information: Samples were taken post-vaccine, and their median timing was 72 days after the second dose.

The method was immunoSEQ multiplex PCR; TCRdb's version includes in-frame clones alone and lacks a portion of them. The sample shows just under 30,000 clones, 74% of them seen only once. Sequencing followed a ViraFEST assay step that expanded antigen-specific CD4+ T cells with viral peptide pools. The culture ran for around 10 days before CD4+ T cells were isolated. As their vaccination, participants received two doses of either BNT162b2 or mRNA-1273. IL-2 medium supplanted half the medium on days 3 and 7. The CDR3 is 13 amino acids. Germline assignment: CDR1 MRHNA and CDR2 SNTAGT. V was pared by 4 bases and J by 4 bases, with 8 bases between. General observations from the study: Within healthy vaccinees, only 1 of 255 vaccine-induced clones displayed cross-reactivity with common cold coronaviruses.

The chain links TRBV6-4 to TRBJ1-5, with D unresolved. This TCR came from a human donor who received a COVID-19 vaccine. The sequencing used CD4+ T cells from PBMCs cultured with HCoV-OC43 spike peptides, collected after COVID-19 vaccination. Stated subset: HCoV-OC43 spike overlapping peptide pool stimulation. The CDR3 DNA reads as TGTGCCAGCAGTGTGGACGAAAATCAGCCCCAGCATTTT. Translated: CASSVDENQPQHF.